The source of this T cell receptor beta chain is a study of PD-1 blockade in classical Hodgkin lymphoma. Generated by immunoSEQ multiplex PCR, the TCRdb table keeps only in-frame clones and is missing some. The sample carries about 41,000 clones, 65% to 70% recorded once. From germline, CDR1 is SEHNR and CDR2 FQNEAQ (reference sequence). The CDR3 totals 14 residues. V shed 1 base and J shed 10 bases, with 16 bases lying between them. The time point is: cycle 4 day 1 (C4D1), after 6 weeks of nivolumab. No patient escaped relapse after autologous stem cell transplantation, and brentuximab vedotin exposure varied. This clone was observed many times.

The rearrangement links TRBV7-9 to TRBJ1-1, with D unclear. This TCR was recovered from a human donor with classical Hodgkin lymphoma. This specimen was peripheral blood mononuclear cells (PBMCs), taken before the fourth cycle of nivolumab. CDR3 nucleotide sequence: TGTGCCAGCAGCTTAGGAGTGGTCTGGGAGGGAGCTTTCTTT. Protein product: CASSLGVVWEGAFF.